Listed below are T cell receptor beta chains from one sample, sequenced in a study of T cell responses to AZD1222 COVID-19 vaccine. The table came from immunoSEQ multiplex PCR; TCRdb's copy has only in-frame clones and leaves some out. The sample yields about 130,000 clones, about nine tenths seen once. This specimen consisted of peripheral blood, obtained on day 0 of MenACWY control vaccination. These receptors were collected from an adult in good health. Each CDR3 is given with its conserved first and last residue. Fields, in order: J gene, V gene, D gene, clone size, CDR3 protein, CDR3 DNA. D genes are given only for firm matches. Not every row has a clone size; where given, it reads once, few, many or a size class.

TRBJ2-5 | TRBV27 | TRBD2 | - | CASSTGLAGVETQYF | TGTGCCAGCAGTACGGGACTAGCGGGAGTGGAGACCCAGTACTTC
TRBJ2-5 | TRBV7-2 | - | - | CASSRGYSLYETQYF | TGTGCCAGCAGCCGTGGGTACTCCTTATATGAGACCCAGTACTTC
TRBJ2-7 | TRBV5-6 | TRBD1 | - | CASSLDRGRHEQYF | TGTGCCAGCAGCTTGGACAGGGGACGGCACGAGCAGTACTTC
TRBJ1-1 | TRBV6-5 | - | - | CASSYSAGYTEAFF | TGTGCCAGCAGTTACTCGGCAGGTTACACTGAAGCTTTCTTT
TRBJ1-2 | TRBV3-1/TRBV3-2 | - | - | CASRPGLGGYGYTF | TGTGCCAGCAGACCAGGGCTCGGGGGGTATGGCTACACCTTC
TRBJ2-1 | TRBV27 | TRBD2 | once | CASSLKGGRAWDEQFF | TGTGCCAGCAGTTTAAAAGGCGGGAGGGCCTGGGATGAGCAGTTCTTC
TRBJ2-4 | TRBV11-2 | TRBD2 | - | CASSLAWLAGGPAKNIQYF | TGTGCCAGCAGCTTAGCGTGGCTAGCGGGAGGGCCTGCCAAAAACATTCAGTACTTC
TRBJ1-2 | TRBV7-6 | - | - | CASSLELGYGYTF | TGTGCCAGCAGCTTGGAGCTTGGCTATGGCTACACCTTC
TRBJ1-2 | TRBV4-1 | - | - | CASSHPPARQIANYGYTF | TGCGCCAGCAGCCACCCCCCGGCACGACAGATAGCTAACTATGGCTACACCTTC
TRBJ1-2 | TRBV20-1 | - | - | CSAQDAYGYTF | TGCAGTGCCCAAGATGCGTATGGCTACACCTTC
TRBJ2-2 | TRBV5-4 | - | - | CASSPGGLNTGELFF | TGTGCCAGCAGCCCCGGTGGCCTGAACACCGGGGAGCTGTTTTTT
TRBJ1-5 | TRBV28 | - | - | CASSAHGPNQPQHF | TGTGCCAGCAGTGCCCACGGTCCCAATCAGCCCCAGCATTTT
TRBJ1-1 | TRBV25-1 | - | - | CASSAAGHTEAFF | TGTGCCAGCAGTGCCGCAGGGCACACTGAAGCTTTCTTT
TRBJ1-3 | TRBV10-3 | - | - | CAISGTDGSGNTIYF | TGTGCCATCAGTGGGACGGACGGCTCTGGAAACACCATATATTTT
TRBJ1-4 | TRBV5-1 | - | - | CASSDWSLNEKLFF | TGCGCCAGCAGTGATTGGAGCCTTAATGAAAAACTGTTTTTT
TRBJ2-3 | TRBV4-2 | - | - | CASSQVSGSSTDTQYF | TGTGCCAGCAGCCAAGTGTCAGGATCTAGCACAGATACGCAGTATTTT
TRBJ2-7 | TRBV5-4 | TRBD1 | - | CASSLDRGPYEQYF | TGTGCCAGCAGCTTGGACAGGGGGCCTTACGAGCAGTACTTC
TRBJ1-2 | TRBV6-1 | TRBD1 | - | CASSEDPVGQLVYGYTF | TGTGCCAGCAGTGAAGACCCTGTGGGACAGCTAGTTTATGGCTACACCTTC
TRBJ2-7 | TRBV5-1 | TRBD1 | once | CASSLAGQSSYEQYF | TGCGCCAGCAGCTTGGCGGGACAGAGCTCCTACGAGCAGTACTTC
TRBJ1-5 | TRBV27 | - | - | CASSLSLGLQPQHF | TGTGCCAGCAGTTTATCGCTTGGACTTCAGCCCCAGCATTTT
TRBJ2-7 | TRBV3-1/TRBV3-2 | - | - | CASSSTGDNPYEQYF | TGTGCCAGCAGTTCGACAGGCGACAACCCCTACGAGCAGTACTTC
TRBJ1-1 | TRBV24-1 | TRBD1 | - | CATSDADRTLF | TGTGCCACCAGTGATGCGGACAGGACCCTCTTT
TRBJ2-7 | TRBV19 | TRBD1 | - | CASNNRGPLYEQYF | TGTGCCAGTAATAACAGGGGACCCCTATACGAGCAGTACTTC
TRBJ2-3 | TRBV12-3/TRBV12-4 | - | - | CASSFRREAQYF | TGTGCCAGCAGTTTTAGGAGGGAAGCGCAGTATTTT
TRBJ2-7 | TRBV2 | - | - | CASSEAMGGTNYEQYF | TGTGCCAGCAGTGAAGCTATGGGAGGCACCAACTACGAGCAGTACTTC
TRBJ1-2 | TRBV30 | - | - | CGPRGPKQVGYTF | TGTGGCCCTCGGGGTCCCAAACAAGTAGGCTACACCTTC
TRBJ1-4 | TRBV30 | - | few | CASAGEKLFF | TGTGCCTCCGCGGGTGAAAAACTGTTTTTT
TRBJ2-7 | TRBV27 | - | - | CASSLGTPPPHEQYF | TGTGCCAGCAGTTTGGGGACTCCACCACCTCACGAGCAGTACTTC
TRBJ2-1 | TRBV28 | - | - | CASSLDPVNEQFF | TGTGCCAGCAGTTTAGACCCCGTTAATGAGCAGTTCTTC
TRBJ1-2 | TRBV9 | - | - | CASSVGADYGYTF | TGTGCCAGCAGCGTAGGGGCCGACTATGGCTACACCTTC
TRBJ2-7 | TRBV5-1 | - | - | CASSLVTHEQYF | TGCGCCAGCAGCTTGGTGACACACGAGCAGTACTTC
TRBJ1-3 | TRBV4-1 | - | - | CASSQAGTGRGNTIYF | TGCGCCAGCAGCCAAGCGGGAACAGGGAGAGGAAACACCATATATTTT
TRBJ1-3 | TRBV6-5 | - | - | CASSYTGNTIYF | TGTGCCAGCAGTTATACTGGGAACACCATATATTTT
TRBJ2-7 | TRBV5-1 | TRBD1 | - | CASSLAGQGTYEQYF | TGCGCCAGCAGCTTGGCAGGACAGGGTACCTACGAGCAGTACTTC
TRBJ2-2 | TRBV2 | TRBD1 | - | CASSDRGRETGELFF | TGTGCCAGCAGCGACAGGGGGCGCGAGACCGGGGAGCTGTTTTTT
TRBJ1-2 | TRBV7-2 | - | - | CASSLSGTRYYGYTF | TGTGCCAGCAGCTTATCCGGGACGCGATACTATGGCTACACCTTC
TRBJ1-6 | TRBV27 | TRBD1 | - | CASSSGTGVVSNNSPLHF | TGTGCCAGCAGTTCCGGGACAGGGGTCGTTTCTAATAATTCACCCCTCCACTTT